These 9 T cell receptor beta chains came from one sample sequenced in a study of shared clonotypes between healthy human individuals. CD8 cells classed as naive were CD45RO-negative and positively selected for CCR7, excluding terminally differentiated effector memory CD45RA+ cells. This table comes from immunoSEQ multiplex PCR, and its TCRdb copy is limited to in-frame clones, with some not included. This table has about 2 million clones, roughly 95% appearing once. Material: naive CD8+ T cells sorted from blood. The source of these receptors is a man between 18 and 29 years old in good health.

The chain links TRBV6-1 to TRBJ2-7; 7 nucleotides align to TRBD1. The germline V gene encodes CDR1 MNHNS and CDR2 SASEGT. The ends lost 3 bases at V and 2 bases at J; junction bases unmatched: 10. The CDR3 is made up of 16 amino acids. CDR3 region: CASSDLTGEYPYEQYF. CDR3 DNA: TGTGCCAGCAGTGACCTAACAGGGGAGTATCCCTACGAGCAGTACTTC.

The chain uses TRBV13 and TRBJ2-3; tentative D call: TRBD2 (6 bases). Germline V lookup: CDR1 PRHDT, CDR2 FYEKMQ (reference sequence). V lost 5 bases and J lost 5, with 8 bases in between. The CDR3 contains 12 residues. DNA of the CDR3: TGTGCCAGCAGCGGGGGACTAGATACGCAGTATTTT. It yields the protein CASSGGLDTQYF.

The chain carries TRBV28 and TRBJ1-1, with a weak D call TRBD1 (6 bases). V dropped 2 bases and J dropped 5 bases, with 18 bases sitting between them. CDR1 and CDR2 (germline): MDHEN, SYDVKM. This CDR3 contains 16 residues. The CDR3 sequence is CASSLRAIKRGTEAFF. In DNA, the CDR3 is TGTGCCAGCAGTTTAAGGGCCATAAAAAGGGGGACTGAAGCTTTCTTT.

The chain combines TRBV30 with TRBJ1-4, with D unresolved. Germline loops: CDR1 GTSNPN, CDR2 SVGIG (reference sequence). Trimming removed 0 bases at V and 2 bases at J, with 10 bases between. This CDR3 has 15 amino acids. CDR3 nucleotide sequence: TGTGCCTGGAGTGTCTCCCGGGCTACTAATGAAAAACTGTTTTTT. It specifies CAWSVSRATNEKLFF.

Worth noting for this clone: The sample holds other DNA sequences that translate to the same CDR3. The chain carries TRBV9 and TRBJ2-7; TRBD2 matches at 12 bases. V gave up 4 bases and J gave up 1 base; unmatched junction bases: 3. The CDR3 spans 15 residues. Germline CDR1 SGDLS, CDR2 YYNGEE. In DNA, the CDR3 is TGTGCCAGCAGCACTAGCGGGGGGCCATCCTACGAGCAGTACTTC. It translates to CASSTSGGPSYEQYF.

J is TRBJ2-6 and V is TRBV27; D is unresolved. The germline CDR1 and CDR2 sequences are MNHEY and SMNVEV (reference sequence). V was clipped by 2 bases and J by 2 bases, with 7 bases between them. The CDR3 has 15 residues. The CDR3 DNA reads as TGTGCCAGCAGTTTAGTGACGCCTGGGGCCAACGTCCTGACTTTC. Protein sequence: CASSLVTPGANVLTF.

This chain links TRBV5-6 with TRBJ2-7; tentative D call: TRBD2 (5 bases). Deletions cut 4 bases from V and 2 bases from J, with 16 bases between. This CDR3 has 15 amino acids. Germline loops: CDR1 SGHDT, CDR2 YYEEEE. CDR3 loop: CASSTTGTSAYEQYF. Here the CDR3 DNA reads TGTGCCAGCAGCACCACGGGAACTAGTGCCTACGAGCAGTACTTC.

This clone came up once. This rearrangement joins TRBV6-5 to TRBJ2-5; 8 bases agree with TRBD2. V was pared by 1 base and J by 0 bases, with 4 bases of the junction left unmatched. Looked up from germline, CDR1 is MNHEY and CDR2 is SVGAGI. The CDR3 is made up of 16 amino acids. The CDR3: CASSYWDSGNQETQYF. The CDR3 bases are TGTGCCAGCAGTTACTGGGATAGCGGGAACCAAGAGACCCAGTACTTC.

The sample holds a few counts of this clone. The chain links TRBV6-5 to TRBJ1-4; D remains ambiguous. This CDR3 has 13 residues. Germline CDR1 is MNHEY and CDR2 is SVGAGI. The ends were cut back, 6 bases at V and 0 bases at J, with 5 bases in the middle. CDR3 nucleotides: TGTGCCAGCAGGAAATCAACTAATGAAAAACTGTTTTTT. Encoded protein: CASRKSTNEKLFF.